This is a list of T cell receptor beta chains from one sample in a study of identical twins. TCRdb re-called the 5' RACE reads with MiXCR, one entry per CDR3 protein. The sample lists about 480,000 distinct CDR3 sequences, 14% occurring once. Separately, the same data were catalogued under a study of yellow fever vaccine responses in identical twins.

Sequencing was carried out using CD4+ T cells sorted from blood. The receptors originated from a woman in her late teens or twenties in good health. Both conserved end residues are part of each CDR3. D genes are given only for firm matches. The size of a clone is reported for some rows only, either as once, few or many, or as a class for expanded clones.

v_gene,abundance,d_gene,j_gene,CDR3nt,CDR3aa
TRBV9,.,.,TRBJ2-1,TGTGCCAGCAGCGTGACTAGAGGGGTAGCGGAGCAGTTCTTC,CASSVTRGVAEQFF
TRBV6-2/TRBV6-3,once,.,TRBJ1-3,TGTGCCAGCAGTCCCGGGGGCCTACGCTCTGGAAACACCATATATTTT,CASSPGGLRSGNTIYF
TRBV6-2/TRBV6-3,.,.,TRBJ2-5,TGTGCCAGCAGTTACCGGGGGACCCAGTACTTC,CASSYRGTQYF
TRBV7-2,.,TRBD2,TRBJ2-3,TGTGCCAGCAGTCCCCTAACTAGCGGGCGCACAGATACGCAGTATTTT,CASSPLTSGRTDTQYF
TRBV28,few,TRBD2,TRBJ2-7,TGTGCCATTCGGGAGGCAGGGAACTCCTACGAGCAGTACTTC,CAIREAGNSYEQYF
TRBV29-1,few,.,TRBJ2-5,TGCAGCGTTGACACCGGTGGGACCCAGTACTTC,CSVDTGGTQYF
TRBV10-3,few,TRBD2,TRBJ2-7,TGTGCCATCAGTGAGTCGACTCTAGCGGGGGGTCCCGGGGGCATCTCCTACGAGCAGTACTTC,CAISESTLAGGPGGISYEQYF
TRBV29-1,.,.,TRBJ2-7,TGCAGCGTGGATGCAGGGTCGGGATTCTACGAGCAGTACTTC,CSVDAGSGFYEQYF
TRBV29-1,.,TRBD1,TRBJ2-1,TGCAGCGTCCTACAGGGGCTTGGGAATGAGCAGTTCTTC,CSVLQGLGNEQFF
TRBV5-1,few,.,TRBJ2-7,TGCGCCAGCAGCTTGGGACACCCCCCGGGCGAGCAGTACTTC,CASSLGHPPGEQYF
TRBV5-1,.,.,TRBJ2-7,TGCGCCAGCAGCTTGGGACCGATCGGCTACGAGCAGTACTTC,CASSLGPIGYEQYF
TRBV15,few,TRBD2,TRBJ2-1,TGTGCCACCGGGGTAGCGGGGGTGGGGGGGTCCTACAATGAGCAGTTCTTC,CATGVAGVGGSYNEQFF
TRBV5-1,many,.,TRBJ2-1,TGCGCCAGCAGCTTGGTTACTGAGGGGGAGCAGTTCTTC,CASSLVTEGEQFF
TRBV7-2,few,.,TRBJ2-7,TGTGCCAGCAGCTTAGCGGAGGGGACCGAGCAGTACTTC,CASSLAEGTEQYF
TRBV20-1,few,.,TRBJ2-1,TGCAGTGCTAGAGCCCCACTCGTCGGCCATGAGCAGTTCTTC,CSARAPLVGHEQFF
TRBV28,.,TRBD1,TRBJ2-5,TGTGCCAGCAGTTTATTTTCCGGGACAGGGGGTCGTAGAGAGACCCAGTACTTC,CASSLFSGTGGRRETQYF
TRBV20-1,.,.,TRBJ1-1,TGCAGTGCTCCCTCAGGGAACACTGAAGCTTTCTTT,CSAPSGNTEAFF
TRBV7-3,few,.,TRBJ2-1,TGTGCCAGCAGCCCCCTCCCGCGGGCCGCCTTCAATGAGCAGTTCTTC,CASSPLPRAAFNEQFF
TRBV6-5,few,.,TRBJ2-7,TGTGCCAGCAGTTACGTGCGCTACGAGCAGTACTTC,CASSYVRYEQYF
TRBV6-5,few,.,TRBJ1-5,TGTGCCAGCAGTTACGACAGGTACAATCAGCCCCAGCATTTT,CASSYDRYNQPQHF
TRBV29-1,many,.,TRBJ2-1,TGCAGCGCTGGGATCCCGGGGGCCGGGAATGAGCAGTTCTTC,CSAGIPGAGNEQFF
TRBV9,.,.,TRBJ2-1,TGTGCCAGCAGCGTAGGGAGATTTAGCAATGAGCAGTTCTTC,CASSVGRFSNEQFF
TRBV12-3/TRBV12-4,.,TRBD2,TRBJ2-2,TGTGCCAGCAGTTGGAGCCTAGCGGGAGGGGCGAACACCGGGGAGCTGTTTTTT,CASSWSLAGGANTGELFF
TRBV3-1,.,TRBD1,TRBJ2-7,TGTGCCAGCAGCCCGACAGGGAGCGGAAGGGAGCAGTACTTC,CASSPTGSGREQYF
TRBV12-3/TRBV12-4,few,.,TRBJ2-3,TGTGCCAGCACTAATAAGGGGGGTTTGCCAGATACGCAGTATTTT,CASTNKGGLPDTQYF
TRBV28,.,.,TRBJ2-7,TGTGCCAGCAGTTCCTCCGGGCGATCCTACGAGCAGTACTTC,CASSSSGRSYEQYF
TRBV5-5,.,.,TRBJ1-6,TGTGCCAGCAGCTTCGGTGCAGGGTATAATTCACCCCTCCACTTT,CASSFGAGYNSPLHF
TRBV10-3,few,.,TRBJ2-5,TGTGCCATCAACCAAGGGGGTTCAGAGACCCAGTACTTC,CAINQGGSETQYF
TRBV7-9,few,TRBD1,TRBJ2-1,TGTGCCGGAAACAGGGGCTCCTACAATGAGCAGTTCTTC,CAGNRGSYNEQFF
TRBV6-4,many,.,TRBJ2-1,TGTGCCAGCAGCGAAGGGTACCGGGACGCGGGGTACAATGAGCAGTTCTTC,CASSEGYRDAGYNEQFF
TRBV25-1,.,TRBD1,TRBJ2-1,TGTGCCAGCAGTGGGGACAGCAATGAGCAGTTCTTC,CASSGDSNEQFF
TRBV20-1,.,.,TRBJ2-5,TGCAGTGCTAGAAACCCCCGGGCGGGACTCATCGAGACCCAGTACTTC,CSARNPRAGLIETQYF
TRBV19,few,TRBD1,TRBJ2-6,TGTGCCAGTAGTACCCGACAGGGTCTGGGGGCCAACGTCCTGACTTTC,CASSTRQGLGANVLTF
TRBV7-2,.,TRBD2,TRBJ2-7,TGTGCCAGCAGCCGAACAAGACTAGCGGGGGAGTACGAGCAGTACTTC,CASSRTRLAGEYEQYF
TRBV20-1,.,TRBD2,TRBJ2-7,TGCAGTGCCCCCTATGGACTAGCGTCGATGAAAGAGCAGTACTTC,CSAPYGLASMKEQYF
TRBV12-3/TRBV12-4,.,.,TRBJ2-7,TGTGCCAGCAGTTTGACGAAGGGGACCTACGAGCAGTACTTC,CASSLTKGTYEQYF
TRBV9,.,TRBD1,TRBJ2-3,TGTGCCAGCAGCGAGGGGGCCAGGCTAACTAGCACAGATACGCAGTATTTT,CASSEGARLTSTDTQYF